One sample yielded the 32 T cell receptor beta chains listed below, sequenced in a study of blood T cell repertoires in COVID-19. Generated by immunoSEQ multiplex PCR, the TCRdb table keeps only in-frame clones and is missing some. This table holds almost 200,000 clones, around 85% found once. Input material: peripheral blood. The receptors derive from a woman in her 70s with acute or convalescent COVID-19.

This clone appeared a single time. V and J are TRBV18 and TRBJ1-6; 11 bases fit TRBD1. From germline, CDR1 is KGHSH and CDR2 LQKENI. Trimming at V came to 1 base and at J to 7 bases, leaving 0 bases not matched to a gene. This CDR3 is built from 15 residues. CDR3 in amino acids: CASSPRDRGNSPLHF. The CDR3 nucleotides read TGTGCCAGCTCACCACGGGACAGGGGGAATTCACCCCTCCACTTT.

The chain joins TRBV24-1 to TRBJ2-7; possible D gene TRBD1, 5 bases. Germline-derived CDR1 and CDR2 are KGHDR and SFDVKD. V was clipped by 7 bases and J by 8 bases, with 11 bases between them. The CDR3 totals 11 residues. The DNA for the CDR3 is TGTGCCACCAGACACAGGACAAAGCAGTACTTC. It specifies CATRHRTKQYF.

The chain couples TRBV21-1 to TRBJ2-7; the table's D call, TRBD1, was not checked against the DNA. TRBV21-1 is noted as a pseudogene. The CDR3 runs to 16 residues. CDR3 region: CASSKDWGTGDYEQYF. For the CDR3, the DNA is TGTGCCAGCAGCAAAGATTGGGGGACAGGGGACTACGAGCAGTACTTC.

The chain joins TRBV13 to TRBJ2-7; D might be TRBD1 (6 bases). V dropped 5 bases and J dropped 1 base, with 18 bases sitting between them. This CDR3 comprises 16 residues. Per the germline V gene, CDR1 is PRHDT and CDR2 is FYEKMQ (reference sequence). The CDR3 sequence: CASSPWGTSSSYEQYF. The CDR3 nucleotides read TGTGCCAGCAGCCCATGGGGGACATCTTCTTCCTACGAGCAGTACTTC.

To note about this clone: Relative to the germline gene, one junction end is altered; a read error may explain this. The J gene is TRBJ2-1, the V gene TRBV7-7; D is undetermined. Germline assignment: CDR1 SSHAT and CDR2 FNYEAQ (reference sequence). The CDR3 contains 13 residues. CDR3: CASSLGDYNEQFF. The CDR3 DNA is TGTGCTAGCAGCTTAGGAGATTACAATGAGCAGTTCTTC.

This clone was picked up one time. The V gene is TRBV7-2, the J gene TRBJ2-3; TRBD2 is a possible D gene (5 bases). This CDR3 is built from 15 residues. Germline V CDR1 and CDR2: SGHTA, FQGNSA. V lost 3 bases and J lost 1, with 11 bases in between. DNA of the CDR3: TGTGCCAGCAGCTTGGTAGCGACCGGCACAGATACGCAGTATTTT. This codes for CASSLVATGTDTQYF.

This clone was detected only once. DNA of the CDR3: TGTGCCAGCAGGGCCTGGACAGGGGGTCCCCCCACCTCTGGAAACACCATATATTTT. Amino acids: CASRAWTGGPPTSGNTIYF. J is TRBJ1-3 and V is TRBV2; 10 bases are a match to TRBD1. V shed 6 bases and J 0 bases; nucleotides not matched to a gene: 14. The CDR3 totals 19 residues. Germline CDR1 reads SNHLY; CDR2 reads FYNNEI.

This sequence joins TRBV15 and TRBJ2-7; 8 bases match TRBD1. Germline V gene data show CDR1 as LNHNV and CDR2 as YYDKDF (reference sequence). V lost 2 bases to trimming and J lost 4 bases; unmatched junction nucleotides: 4. CDR3 length: 14 amino acids. Here the CDR3 reads CATSRPDREYEQYF. The CDR3 DNA follows: TGTGCCACCAGCAGACCGGACAGGGAGTACGAGCAGTACTTC.

V gene TRBV28 combines with J gene TRBJ1-4; 9 bases agree with TRBD1. The germline gives CDR1 MDHEN, CDR2 SYDVKM. V shed 4 bases, J shed 16 bases, and the junction held 19 bases outside the gene matches. CDR3 length: 16 residues. The CDR3 loop reads CASSSILRDRERLGFF. For the CDR3, the DNA is TGTGCCAGCAGTTCTATTCTACGGGACAGGGAACGATTGGGGTTTTTT.

The V call is TRBV28, the J call TRBJ2-7; 7 positions match TRBD1. Germline CDR1 is MDHEN and CDR2 is SYDVKM. The CDR3 totals 15 residues. J gave up 0 bases and V 5 bases, and 7 bases lay outside the gene matches. As DNA, the CDR3 is TGTGCCAGCAGTCACAGGGGCCTTAGCTCCTACGAGCAGTACTTC. Amino acid sequence: CASSHRGLSSYEQYF.

V gene TRBV18 combines with J gene TRBJ2-2; 7 nucleotides match TRBD2. This CDR3 has 15 residues. Looked up from germline, CDR1 is KGHSH and CDR2 is LQKENI. The ends lost 3 bases at V and 7 bases at J; junction bases unmatched: 8. This CDR3 reads CASSPSTSVGGELFF. The DNA of the CDR3 is TGTGCCAGCTCACCTTCCACTAGCGTTGGCGGGGAGCTGTTTTTT.

CDR3 sequence (DNA): TGTGCCATCAGTATCGGACAGGGCTACACTGAAGCTTTCTTT. Protein sequence: CAISIGQGYTEAFF. The chain has TRBV10-3 and TRBJ1-1; 8 nucleotides match TRBD1. The CDR3 consists of 14 residues. V lost 5 bases to trimming and J lost 3 bases; unmatched junction nucleotides: 5. Germline V gene sequence: CDR1 ENHRY, CDR2 SYGVKD.

This chain connects TRBV18 to TRBJ2-1; D perhaps matches TRBD2 (5 bases). V was cut by 3 bases and J by 15 bases, with 15 bases left in between. CDR3 length: 12 residues. Germline V CDR1 and CDR2: KGHSH, LQKENI. The CDR3 spells CASSPDSWESFF. CDR3 nucleotides: TGTGCCAGCTCACCGGACTCCTGGGAGTCGTTCTTC.

This clone has just one count. The chain joins TRBV19 to TRBJ2-7, with no clear D. V was cut by 5 bases and J by 1 base, with 9 bases left in between. This CDR3 spans 13 amino acids. Germline V gene lookup returns CDR1 LNHDA and CDR2 SQIVND (reference sequence). CDR3 in amino acids: CASSLQDSYEQYF. CDR3 in DNA: TGTGCCAGTAGTTTGCAGGATTCCTACGAGCAGTACTTC.

The V and J genes are TRBV11-2 and TRBJ2-1, with a tentative D call TRBD1 (5 bases). V was clipped by 4 bases and J by 7 bases, with 14 bases between them. In germline, CDR1 is SGHAT, CDR2 FQNNGV. This CDR3 contains 14 residues. CDR3 sequence reads: CASSSLRGSNEQFF. For the CDR3, the DNA is TGTGCCAGCAGCTCGCTAAGGGGCTCAAATGAGCAGTTCTTC. The full variable domain, in which reference TRBV11-2 and TRBJ2-1 provide the parts outside the CDR3, is EAGVAQSPRYKIIEKRQSVAFWCNPISGHATLYWYQQILGQGPKLLIQFQNNGVVDDSQLPKDRFSAERLKGVDSTLKIQPAKLEDSAVYLCASSSLRGSNEQFFGPGTRLTVL.

This chain uses TRBV29-1 with TRBJ2-7; tentatively, D is TRBD1 (5 bases). CDR3 length equals 11 residues. V gave up 4 bases and J gave up 5 bases, with 9 bases separating them. Germline assignment: CDR1 SQVTM and CDR2 ANQGSEA. The chain's CDR3 is CSVVQGDEQYF. Written as DNA, the CDR3 is TGCAGCGTTGTCCAGGGTGACGAGCAGTACTTC.

The V call is TRBV5-1, the J call TRBJ1-3; D gene ambiguous. The germline CDR1 and CDR2 sequences are SGHRS and YFSETQ. Trimming removed 1 base from V and 4 bases from J, with 12 bases in between. This CDR3 region has 15 residues. CDR3 amino acids: CASSLTPGFGNTIYF. CDR3 bases: TGCGCCAGCAGCTTGACCCCCGGGTTCGGAAACACCATATATTTT.

V and J are TRBV7-2 and TRBJ2-2, with TRBD1 matching 7 bases. This CDR3 is 15 amino acids long. CDR1 and CDR2 (germline): SGHTA, FQGNSA. V trimming: 4 bases; J trimming: 4 bases; junction bases outside the gene matches: 6. CDR3 coding DNA: TGTGCCAGCAGCTCGTACAGGGGAACCACCGGGGAGCTGTTTTTT. Amino acid sequence: CASSSYRGTTGELFF.

The chain couples TRBV6-1 to TRBJ1-1, with D perhaps matching TRBD1 (6 bases). The CDR3 length is 16 residues. Germline V gives CDR1 MNHNS, CDR2 SASEGT. Trimming took off 0 bases at V and 1 base at J, with 12 bases between the two ends. DNA of the CDR3: TGTGCCAGCAGTGAAGCCCCAAGGGGGTCGAACACTGAAGCTTTCTTT. Amino acids: CASSEAPRGSNTEAFF.

The chain combines TRBV12-3 or TRBV12-4 with TRBJ1-5, with unresolved D. Deletions cut 2 bases from V and 9 bases from J, with 8 bases between. The CDR3 sequence is 12 residues long. Here the CDR3 reads CASSLSRGPQHF. CDR3 bases: TGTGCCAGCAGTTTATCCCGAGGGCCCCAGCATTTT.

The J gene is TRBJ2-7, the V gene TRBV7-2; 8 bases fit TRBD1. Germline trimming cut 4 bases from V and 0 bases from J; bases unmatched to any gene: 2. This CDR3 region has 14 residues. Germline V lookup: CDR1 SGHTA, CDR2 FQGNSA. The DNA for the CDR3 is TGTGCCAGCAGCTCCACAGGGGGCTCCTACGAGCAGTACTTC. The encoded protein is CASSSTGGSYEQYF.

The rearrangement links TRBV5-1 to TRBJ1-2; no clear D gene. The CDR3 has 12 residues. The V end lost 0 bases, the J end lost 4 bases, and 4 bases lay between the germline ends. In germline, CDR1 is SGHRS, CDR2 YFSETQ. CDR3 nucleotide sequence: TGCGCCAGCAGCTTGGGTAGCTATGGCTACACCTTC. Translation gives CASSLGSYGYTF.

This sequence joins TRBV10-2 and TRBJ2-2, with D tentatively TRBD1 (5 bases). V lost 0 bases to trimming and J lost 1 base, with 15 bases between them. The germline V gene has CDR1 WSHSY and CDR2 SAAADI. The CDR3 has 18 residues. The CDR3 is CASSESRTPFGNTGELFF. DNA of the CDR3: TGCGCCAGCAGTGAGTCGAGGACACCCTTCGGGAACACCGGGGAGCTGTTTTTT.

This clone has only a few counts. The J gene is TRBJ1-5, the V gene TRBV7-8; 9 bases agree with TRBD1. Germline-derived CDR1 and CDR2 are SGHVS and FQNEAQ. V gave up 3 bases and J gave up 4 bases; unmatched junction bases: 4. The CDR3 loop spans 15 amino acids. CDR3 nucleotides: TGTGCCAGCAGCTTTCGGACAGGGGTAAATCAGCCCCAGCATTTT. Residues: CASSFRTGVNQPQHF.

The chain combines TRBV6-5 with TRBJ2-6; no reliable D call. The CDR3 contains 16 residues. Per the germline V gene, CDR1 is MNHEY and CDR2 is SVGAGI. V dropped 2 bases and J dropped 0 bases, with 8 bases sitting between them. CDR3 DNA sequence: TGTGCCAGCAGTTACGTCTCGGGCTCTGGGGCCAACGTCCTGACTTTC. Translated, it gives CASSYVSGSGANVLTF.

The chain is built from TRBV5-1 and TRBJ2-2; a weak D match, TRBD1 (5 bases). V lost 5 bases and J lost 4, with 12 bases in between. The length of the CDR3 is 14 residues. Germline V gene lookup returns CDR1 SGHRS and CDR2 YFSETQ. The CDR3 DNA is TGCGCCAGCAGGCAGGGTGGTGGCACCGGGGAGCTGTTTTTT. Translated, it gives CASRQGGGTGELFF.

The V call is TRBV4-2, the J call TRBJ1-1; a possible D gene is TRBD1 (5 bases). V shed 3 bases and J shed 4 bases, with 12 bases lying between them. The CDR3 contains 14 residues. From germline, CDR1 is LGHNA and CDR2 YNFKEQ. This CDR3 reads CASSQGRRGTEAFF. The CDR3 DNA is TGTGCCAGCAGCCAGGGGCGACGTGGCACTGAAGCTTTCTTT.

This chain uses TRBV12-5 with TRBJ2-3; D unclear. CDR3 size: 15 residues. The V and J ends lost 2 bases and 5 bases respectively, with 14 bases between them. Germline CDR1 is LGHNT and CDR2 is FRNRAP. CDR3 sequence reads: CASGLLAIRRDTQYF. Written as DNA, the CDR3 is TGTGCTAGTGGTTTGCTCGCGATCCGCCGAGATACGCAGTATTTT.

This chain uses TRBV11-2 with TRBJ1-2; weak D call: TRBD1 (5 bases). The length of the CDR3 is 14 residues. V lost 2 bases and J 8 bases, leaving 15 bases between the germline ends. CDR1 and CDR2 (germline): SGHAT, FQNNGV. The DNA for the CDR3 is TGTGCCAGCAGCTTAAGTCCCAGGGCGGAAGGCTACACCTTC. Protein: CASSLSPRAEGYTF.

The chain recombines TRBV19 with TRBJ2-7; 7 nucleotides line up with TRBD1. From germline, CDR1 is LNHDA and CDR2 SQIVND (reference sequence). The CDR3 has 17 residues. J lost 5 bases, V lost 1 base, and 14 bases had no gene match. This CDR3 is CASSIARQGPIAHEQYF. The CDR3 bases are TGTGCCAGTAGTATAGCCCGACAGGGCCCTATCGCCCACGAGCAGTACTTC.

The chain carries TRBV7-5 and TRBJ2-3; TRBD2, as called in the table, went unchecked against the DNA. TRBV7-5 is noted as a pseudogene. There are 14 residues in the CDR3. The CDR3 DNA follows: TGTGTCAGAAGCTTACTGACTCGGTCAGATACGCAGTATTTT. It is translated as CVRSLLTRSDTQYF.

This chain connects TRBV3-1 (or the pseudogene TRBV3-2) to TRBJ1-2; TRBD1 is a possible D gene (5 bases). Trimming removed 3 bases from V and 8 bases from J, with 16 bases in between. Germline assignment: CDR1 LGHDT and CDR2 YNNKEL (reference sequence). The CDR3 is made up of 14 amino acids. CDR3 coding DNA: TGTGCCAGCAGCCACATGGGAGGCAGGGAGGGCTACACCTTC. Translating gives CASSHMGGREGYTF.